What follows describes a single TCR beta chain. In the original processing: Amplification from reference gene primers served as the basis for estimated nucleated cell counts. This table comes from immunoSEQ multiplex PCR, and its TCRdb copy is limited to in-frame clones, with some not included. The V and J calls and the clone size are those of that table, but D and trimming were determined from the DNA. The profile shows almost 200,000 clones, around four fifths of them singletons. This specimen comes from a study of blood T cell repertoires in COVID-19. Turning to the study itself: There were acute and convalescent COVID-19 samples, and they came from the United States, Italy and Spain. Sample material is recorded as cDNA or gDNA derived from T cells, B-cell-depleted T cells, or PBMCs.

The CDR3 sequence is 14 residues long. Germline V gene lookup returns CDR1 SGHRS and CDR2 YFSETQ. V gave up 0 bases and J gave up 4 bases, with 8 bases separating them. Seattle cases were enrolled at active infection and followed longitudinally. This clonotype originated in a man between 60 and 70 years old with COVID-19, enrolled during active disease. The chain combines TRBV5-1 with TRBJ1-5; possibly TRBD1 for D (6 bases). Sequencing was performed on peripheral blood. CDR3 in DNA: TGCGCCAGCAGCTTGGAAGGACAGAATCAGCCCCAGCATTTT. As protein: CASSLEGQNQPQHF.